These T cell receptor beta chains were read from a single sample in a study of cytomegalovirus exposure and HLA in healthy donors. Clones were read by immunoSEQ multiplex PCR, and TCRdb kept only the in-frame ones, dropping some. This repertoire shows 130,000 to 150,000 clones, less than 90% found once; its top ten account for about 2.5%. Input material: PBMCs. These receptors all stem from a boy aged 2 to 9 in good health and CMV-seronegative. CDR3s include the opening cysteine and the closing phenylalanine or tryptophan. The D gene is left open where the match is weak. The size field is filled for only some rows; it gives once, few, many or a size class.

>TRBJ1-2|.|TRBD1|TRBV4-1
TGCGCCAGCAGCCCACCTCGGACAGGAGACTACACCTTC
CASSPPRTGDYTF
>TRBJ1-2|.|.|TRBV5-1
TGCGCCAGCAGCTTGGAATTTCAGGGTAACTACACCTTC
CASSLEFQGNYTF
>TRBJ1-5|.|.|TRBV18
TGTGCCAGCTCACCACCGGACCAGGGACTAAAGAATCAGCCCCAGCATTTT
CASSPPDQGLKNQPQHF
>TRBJ2-2|.|.|TRBV19
TGTGCCAGTAGTATAGACCATGGAGGGGCGAACACCGGGGAGCTGTTTTTT
CASSIDHGGANTGELFF
>TRBJ1-5|.|TRBD1|TRBV4-1
TGCGCCAGCGGGGGGACAGTCGATAGCAATCAGCCCCAGCATTTT
CASGGTVDSNQPQHF
>TRBJ2-7|.|.|TRBV5-6
TGTGCCAGCAGCCATCTCGCGGGGTCGTTAGCCTACGAGCAGTACTTC
CASSHLAGSLAYEQYF
>TRBJ1-1|.|TRBD1|TRBV5-1
TGCGCCAGCAGCCTACAACAGGGGATGATGATTGAAGCTTTCTTT
CASSLQQGMMIEAFF
>TRBJ2-1|.|TRBD2|TRBV27
TGTGCCAGCAGTTTTTTACTAGCGGGAGGATCCAATGAGCAGTTCTTC
CASSFLLAGGSNEQFF
>TRBJ2-7|.|.|TRBV5-1
TGCGCCAGCAGCAAGGAGGGGGCCTCCGAGCAGTACTTC
CASSKEGASEQYF
>TRBJ2-7|.|.|TRBV4-3
TGCGCCAGCAGCCCCGGGGGATCCTACGAGCAGTACTTC
CASSPGGSYEQYF
>TRBJ1-1|.|.|TRBV5-4
TGTGCCAGCAGCTTGGAGGGTAGTGCGCAGGGTGAAGCTTTCTTT
CASSLEGSAQGEAFF
>TRBJ1-5|once|.|TRBV15
TGTGCCACCAGCAGAGGGGGGGGTACGAACAATCAGCCCCAGCATTTT
CATSRGGGTNNQPQHF
>TRBJ1-5|.|.|TRBV11-2
TGTGCCAGCAGCTTAGTCGGGGGTCAGCCCCAGCATTTT
CASSLVGGQPQHF
>TRBJ1-2|.|.|TRBV6-6
TGTGCCAGCAGTTATGGGGGGGAGGGCGGCTACACCTTC
CASSYGGEGGYTF
>TRBJ1-2|.|.|TRBV7-9
TGTGCCAGCAGCTTAGCGGCAGGGGCGGTATATGGCTACACCTTC
CASSLAAGAVYGYTF
>TRBJ2-7|few|TRBD1|TRBV27
TGTGCCAGCAGTTCCGGACAGGGGGCCTCCTACGAGCAGTACTTC
CASSSGQGASYEQYF
>TRBJ2-7|.|TRBD2|TRBV11-3
TGTGCCAGCAGCCTGCGGGGGATCTCCTACGAGCAGTACTTC
CASSLRGISYEQYF
>TRBJ1-1|.|.|TRBV27
TGTGCCAGCAGTTTATTGGGGAACAGGGTGAACACTGAAGCTTTCTTT
CASSLLGNRVNTEAFF
>TRBJ2-1|few|TRBD2|TRBV29-1
TGCAGCGTTGAGGCTCTACTAGCGCACAATGAGCAGTTCTTC
CSVEALLAHNEQFF
>TRBJ1-5|.|.|TRBV4-1
TGCGCCAGCAGCCAACGCAGGGGAGTGGATAGCAATCAGCCCCAGCATTTT
CASSQRRGVDSNQPQHF